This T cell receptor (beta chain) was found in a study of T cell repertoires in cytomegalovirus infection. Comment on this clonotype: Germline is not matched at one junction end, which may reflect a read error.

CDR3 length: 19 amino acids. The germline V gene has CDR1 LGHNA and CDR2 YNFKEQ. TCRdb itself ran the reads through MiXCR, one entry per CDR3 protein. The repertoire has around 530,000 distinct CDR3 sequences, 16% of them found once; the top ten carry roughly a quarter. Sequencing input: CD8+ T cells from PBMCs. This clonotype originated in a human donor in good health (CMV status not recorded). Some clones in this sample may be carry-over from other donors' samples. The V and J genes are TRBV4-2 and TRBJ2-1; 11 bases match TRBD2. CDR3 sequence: CASSQEGASTSGRDNGQFF. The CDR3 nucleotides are TGTGCCAGCAGCCAAGAGGGGGCATCAACTAGCGGGAGAGACAATGGGCAGTTCTTC.